This entry describes one T cell receptor (beta chain). The sample belongs to a study of T cell changes during pregnancy in multiple sclerosis. Produced via immunoSEQ multiplex PCR; TCRdb's table is partial and in-frame only. In the table there are 90,000 to 120,000 clones, approximately 94% of which are singletons. From germline, CDR1 is SEHNR and CDR2 FQNEAQ (reference sequence). J lost 3 bases, V lost 0 bases, and 5 bases had no gene match. This CDR3 region has 16 residues. The sample consisted of peripheral blood, taken before pregnancy. The clonotype was recovered from a female donor with multiple sclerosis, enrolled in a pregnancy study. The gene calls are TRBV7-9 and TRBJ2-1; 7 bases line up with TRBD2. The CDR3 loop is CASSLAASGHYNEQFF. As DNA, the CDR3 is TGTGCCAGCAGCTTAGCGGCTAGCGGACACTACAATGAGCAGTTCTTC.